This TCR beta chain was retrieved from a study of blood T cells in healthy people across ages. Then a second PCR, running roughly 7 to 11 cycles, was carried out with a sample-barcoded 5' primer and a J-beta primer mix. Every cDNA molecule bore a tag from a template-switch adaptor containing 12 random nucleotides. TCRdb called the 5' RACE reads again in MiXCR, with one record for every CDR3 protein. This sample has around 900,000 distinct CDR3 sequences; more than 25% occur once, and the top ten carry 15% to 20%. This clonotype has ten or more counts. Its cognate antigen is unknown. Total RNA was isolated from each sample in quantities of at least 6 micrograms. Trimming stripped 7 bases from V and 8 bases from J, with 12 bases between. Germline V gives CDR1 MNHEY, CDR2 SVGEGT. CDR3 size: 12 residues. Points from the study as a whole: Naive CD4+ cell counts and diversity both ran higher in long-lived than in aged donors. With age, beta diversity per million T cells declined roughly linearly, significantly by 40.

The sequenced material came from blood. The source is an elderly woman in good health. The chain has TRBV6-2 or TRBV6-3 and TRBJ2-1; D remains unclear. The DNA of the CDR3 is TGTGCCAGCACCAGGAGAAAGGATGAGCAGTTCTTC. It translates to CASTRRKDEQFF.